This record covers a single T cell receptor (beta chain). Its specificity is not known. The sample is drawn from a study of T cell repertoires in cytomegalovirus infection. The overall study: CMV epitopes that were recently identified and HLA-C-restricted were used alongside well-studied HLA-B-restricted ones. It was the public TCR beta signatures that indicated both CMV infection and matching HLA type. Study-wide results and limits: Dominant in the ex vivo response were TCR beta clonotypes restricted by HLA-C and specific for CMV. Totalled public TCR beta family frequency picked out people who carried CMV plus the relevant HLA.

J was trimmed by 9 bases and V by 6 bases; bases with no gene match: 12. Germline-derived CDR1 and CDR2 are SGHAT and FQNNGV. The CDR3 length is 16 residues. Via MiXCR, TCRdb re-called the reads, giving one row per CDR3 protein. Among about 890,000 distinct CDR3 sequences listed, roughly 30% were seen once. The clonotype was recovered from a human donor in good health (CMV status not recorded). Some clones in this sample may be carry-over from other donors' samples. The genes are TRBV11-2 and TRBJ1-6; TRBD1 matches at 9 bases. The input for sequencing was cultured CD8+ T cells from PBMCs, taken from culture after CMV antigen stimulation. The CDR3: CASRAETGGAGSPLHF. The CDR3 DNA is TGTGCCAGCAGAGCCGAAACAGGGGGCGCGGGTTCACCCCTCCACTTT.